This T cell receptor (beta chain) was observed in a study of technical replicates of blood from a few donors. This CDR3 has 13 residues. The germline V gene has CDR1 MGHRA and CDR2 YSYEKL. Trimming stripped 1 base from V and 4 bases from J, with 6 bases between. Sequencing was performed with immunoSEQ multiplex PCR; in TCRdb, only in-frame clones are kept and a portion is missing. Of about 56,000 clones listed, around 93% are singletons. The sequence came from a human donor in good health. Some clones in this sample may be carry-over from other donors' samples. Sequencing used PBMCs. This chain joins TRBV4-1 and TRBJ2-3; the D is unclear. The CDR3 loop is CASSQAPADTQYF. Written as DNA, the CDR3 is TGCGCCAGCAGCCAAGCCCCGGCAGATACGCAGTATTTT.